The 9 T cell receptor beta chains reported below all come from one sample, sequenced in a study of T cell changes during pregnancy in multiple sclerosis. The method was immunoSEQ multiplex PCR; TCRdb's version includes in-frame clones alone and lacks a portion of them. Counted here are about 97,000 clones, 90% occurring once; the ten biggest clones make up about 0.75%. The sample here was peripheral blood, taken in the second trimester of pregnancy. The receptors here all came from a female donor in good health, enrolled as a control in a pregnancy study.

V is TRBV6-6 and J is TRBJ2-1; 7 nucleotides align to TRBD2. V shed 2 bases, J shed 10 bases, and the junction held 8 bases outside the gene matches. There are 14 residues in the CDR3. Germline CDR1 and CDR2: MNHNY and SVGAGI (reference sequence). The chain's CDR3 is CASSYESTSREQFF. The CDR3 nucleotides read TGTGCCAGCAGTTACGAATCGACTAGCCGCGAGCAGTTCTTC.

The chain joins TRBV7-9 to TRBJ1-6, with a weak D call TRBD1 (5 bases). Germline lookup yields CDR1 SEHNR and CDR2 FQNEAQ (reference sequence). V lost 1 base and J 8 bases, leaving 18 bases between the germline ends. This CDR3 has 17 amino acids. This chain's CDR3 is CASSLGLEALGHSPLHF. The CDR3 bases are TGTGCCAGCAGCTTAGGCCTCGAGGCCCTGGGGCATTCACCCCTCCACTTT. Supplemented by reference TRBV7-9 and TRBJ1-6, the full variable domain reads DTGVSQNPRHKITKRGQNVTFRCDPISEHNRLYWYRQTLGQGPEFLTYFQNEAQLEKSRLLSDRFSAERPKGSFSTLEIQRTEQGDSAMYLCASSLGLEALGHSPLHFGNGTRLTVT.

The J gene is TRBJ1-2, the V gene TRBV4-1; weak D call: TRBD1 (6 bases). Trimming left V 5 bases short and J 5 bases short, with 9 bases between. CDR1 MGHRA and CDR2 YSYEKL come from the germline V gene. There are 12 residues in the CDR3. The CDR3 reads CASSNQGYGYTF. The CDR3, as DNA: TGCGCCAGCAGCAACCAGGGGTATGGCTACACCTTC.

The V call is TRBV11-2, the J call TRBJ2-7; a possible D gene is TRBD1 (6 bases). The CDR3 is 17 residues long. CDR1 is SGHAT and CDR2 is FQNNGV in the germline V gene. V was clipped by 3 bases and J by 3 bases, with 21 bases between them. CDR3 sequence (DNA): TGTGCCAGCAGCTTCGGTTCTGTAGGGGGAGAAAACTACGAGCAGTACTTC. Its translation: CASSFGSVGGENYEQYF.

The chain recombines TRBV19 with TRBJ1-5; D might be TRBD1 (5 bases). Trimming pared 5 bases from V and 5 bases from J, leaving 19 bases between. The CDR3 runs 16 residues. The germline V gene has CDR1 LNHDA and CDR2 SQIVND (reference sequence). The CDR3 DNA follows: TGTGCCAGTAGTGGGGGGGGGAGGGTTGCCCATCAGCCCCAGCATTTT. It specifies CASSGGGRVAHQPQHF.

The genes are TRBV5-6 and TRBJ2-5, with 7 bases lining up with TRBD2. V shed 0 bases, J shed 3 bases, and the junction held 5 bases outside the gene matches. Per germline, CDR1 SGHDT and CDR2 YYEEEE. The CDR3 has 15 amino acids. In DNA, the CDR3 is TGTGCCAGCAGCTTGGGCGGGGGAGGGGAAGAGACCCAGTACTTC. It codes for CASSLGGGGEETQYF. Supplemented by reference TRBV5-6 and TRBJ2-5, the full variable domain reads DAGVTQSPTHLIKTRGQQVTLRCSPKSGHDTVSWYQQALGQGPQFIFQYYEEEERQRGNFPDRFSGHQFPNYSSELNVNALLLGDSALYLCASSLGGGGEETQYFGPGTRLLVL.

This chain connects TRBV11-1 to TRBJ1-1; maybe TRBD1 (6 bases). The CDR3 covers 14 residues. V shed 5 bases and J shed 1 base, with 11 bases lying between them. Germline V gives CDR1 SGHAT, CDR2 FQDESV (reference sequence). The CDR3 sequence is CASSPDRTNTEAFF. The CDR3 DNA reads TGTGCCAGCAGCCCCGACAGGACGAACACTGAAGCTTTCTTT.

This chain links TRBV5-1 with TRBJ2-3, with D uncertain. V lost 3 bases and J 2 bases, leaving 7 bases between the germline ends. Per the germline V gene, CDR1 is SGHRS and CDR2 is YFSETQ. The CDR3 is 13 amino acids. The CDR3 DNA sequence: TGCGCCAGCAGCTCCCTTTTCACAGATACGCAGTATTTT. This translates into CASSSLFTDTQYF.

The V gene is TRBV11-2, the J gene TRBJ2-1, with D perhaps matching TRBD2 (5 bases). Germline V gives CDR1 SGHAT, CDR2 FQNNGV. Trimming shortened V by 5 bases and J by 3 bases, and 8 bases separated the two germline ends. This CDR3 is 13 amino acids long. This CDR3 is CASSPGIYNEQFF. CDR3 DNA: TGTGCCAGCAGCCCCGGGATCTACAATGAGCAGTTCTTC.